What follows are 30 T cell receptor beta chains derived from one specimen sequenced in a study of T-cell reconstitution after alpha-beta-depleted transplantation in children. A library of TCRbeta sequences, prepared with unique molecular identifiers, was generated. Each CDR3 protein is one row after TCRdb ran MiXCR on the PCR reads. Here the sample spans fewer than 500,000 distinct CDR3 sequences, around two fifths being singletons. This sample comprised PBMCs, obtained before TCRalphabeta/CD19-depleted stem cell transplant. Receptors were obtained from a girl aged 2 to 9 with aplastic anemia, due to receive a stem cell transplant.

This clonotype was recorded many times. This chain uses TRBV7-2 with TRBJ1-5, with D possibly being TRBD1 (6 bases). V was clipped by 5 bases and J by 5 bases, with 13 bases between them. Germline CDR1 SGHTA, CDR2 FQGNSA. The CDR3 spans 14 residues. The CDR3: CASSPMDSYQPQHF. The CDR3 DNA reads TGTGCCAGCAGCCCAATGGACAGCTATCAGCCCCAGCATTTT.

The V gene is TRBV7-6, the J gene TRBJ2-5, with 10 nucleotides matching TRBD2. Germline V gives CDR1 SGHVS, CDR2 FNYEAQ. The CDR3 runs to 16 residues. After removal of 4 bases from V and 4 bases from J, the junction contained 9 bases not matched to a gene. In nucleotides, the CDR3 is TGTGCCAGCAGCTCTTTACTAGCGGGGTTACGAGAGACCCAGTACTTC. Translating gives CASSSLLAGLRETQYF. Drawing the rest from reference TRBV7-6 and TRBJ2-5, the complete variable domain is GAGVSQSPRYKVTKRGQDVALRCDPISGHVSLYWYRQALGQGPEFLTYFNYEAQQDKSGLPNDRFSAERPEGSISTLTIQRTEQRDSAMYRCASSSLLAGLRETQYFGPGTRLLVL.

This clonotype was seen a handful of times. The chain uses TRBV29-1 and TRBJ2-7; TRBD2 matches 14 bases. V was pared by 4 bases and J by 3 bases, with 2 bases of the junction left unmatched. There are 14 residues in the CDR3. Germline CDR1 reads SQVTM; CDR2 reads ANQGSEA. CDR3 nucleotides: TGCAGCGTTGCGGGGACTAGCGGGAGCTACGAGCAGTACTTC. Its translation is CSVAGTSGSYEQYF.

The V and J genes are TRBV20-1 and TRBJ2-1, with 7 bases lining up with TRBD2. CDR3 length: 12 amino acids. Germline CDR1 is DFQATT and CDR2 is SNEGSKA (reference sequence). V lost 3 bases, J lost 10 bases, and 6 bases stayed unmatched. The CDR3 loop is CSASPQLAEQFF. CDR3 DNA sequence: TGCAGTGCTAGCCCGCAACTAGCGGAGCAGTTCTTC.

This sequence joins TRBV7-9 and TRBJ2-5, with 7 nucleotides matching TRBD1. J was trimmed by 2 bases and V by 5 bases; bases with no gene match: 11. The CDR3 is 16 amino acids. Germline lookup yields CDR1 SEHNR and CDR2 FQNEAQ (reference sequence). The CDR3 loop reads CASSLSDRDLQETQYF. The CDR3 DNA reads TGTGCCAGCAGCCTATCCGACAGGGACCTTCAAGAGACCCAGTACTTC.

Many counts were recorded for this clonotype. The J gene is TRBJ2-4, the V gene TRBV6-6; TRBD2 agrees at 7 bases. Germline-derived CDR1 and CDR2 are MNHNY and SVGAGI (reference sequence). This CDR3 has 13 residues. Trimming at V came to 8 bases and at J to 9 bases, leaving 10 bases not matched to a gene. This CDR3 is CASGVLAWVIQYF. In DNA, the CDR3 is TGTGCCAGCGGAGTACTAGCGTGGGTCATTCAGTACTTC.

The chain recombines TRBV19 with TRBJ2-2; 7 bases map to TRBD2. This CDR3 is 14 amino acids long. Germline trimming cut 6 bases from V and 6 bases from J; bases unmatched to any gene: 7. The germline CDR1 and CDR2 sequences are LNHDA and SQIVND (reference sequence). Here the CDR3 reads CASRGTNSAGELFF. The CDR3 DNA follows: TGTGCCAGTAGGGGGACTAATTCGGCCGGGGAGCTGTTTTTT.

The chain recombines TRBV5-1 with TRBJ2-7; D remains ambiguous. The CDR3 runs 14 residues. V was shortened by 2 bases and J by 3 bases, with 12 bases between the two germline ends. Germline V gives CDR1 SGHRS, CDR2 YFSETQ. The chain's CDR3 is CASSLVPTDYEQYF. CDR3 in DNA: TGCGCCAGCAGCTTAGTCCCCACCGACTACGAGCAGTACTTC. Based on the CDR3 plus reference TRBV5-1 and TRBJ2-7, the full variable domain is KAGVTQTPRYLIKTRGQQVTLSCSPISGHRSVSWYQQTPGQGLQFLFEYFSETQRNKGNFPGRFSGRQFSNSRSEMNVSTLELGDSALYLCASSLVPTDYEQYFGPGTRLTVT.

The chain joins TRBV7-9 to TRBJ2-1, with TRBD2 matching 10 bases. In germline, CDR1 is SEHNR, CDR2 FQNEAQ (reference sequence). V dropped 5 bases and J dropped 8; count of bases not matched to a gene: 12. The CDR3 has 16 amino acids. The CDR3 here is CASSASGRALPDEQFF. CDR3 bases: TGTGCCAGCAGCGCCAGCGGGAGGGCCCTCCCAGATGAGCAGTTCTTC.

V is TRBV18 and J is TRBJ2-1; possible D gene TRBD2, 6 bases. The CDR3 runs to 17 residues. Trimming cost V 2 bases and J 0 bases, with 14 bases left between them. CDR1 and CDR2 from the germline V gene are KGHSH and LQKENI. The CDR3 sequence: CASSPFGGRSSYNEQFF. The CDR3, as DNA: TGTGCCAGCTCACCATTTGGTGGGAGGAGCTCCTACAATGAGCAGTTCTTC.

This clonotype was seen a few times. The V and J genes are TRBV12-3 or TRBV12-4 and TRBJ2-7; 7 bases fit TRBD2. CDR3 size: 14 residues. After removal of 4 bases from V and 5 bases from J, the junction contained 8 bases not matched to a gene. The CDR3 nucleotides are TGTGCCAGCAGTTCCCGGGACTACCAGAACGAGCAGTACTTC. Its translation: CASSSRDYQNEQYF.

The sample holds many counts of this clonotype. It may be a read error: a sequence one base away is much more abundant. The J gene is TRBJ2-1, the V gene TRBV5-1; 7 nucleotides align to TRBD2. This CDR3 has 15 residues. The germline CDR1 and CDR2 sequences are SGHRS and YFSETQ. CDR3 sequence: CASSLGGGSYNEQFF. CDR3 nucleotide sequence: TGTGCCAGCAGCTTAGGCGGGGGCTCCTACAATGAGCAGTTCTTC.

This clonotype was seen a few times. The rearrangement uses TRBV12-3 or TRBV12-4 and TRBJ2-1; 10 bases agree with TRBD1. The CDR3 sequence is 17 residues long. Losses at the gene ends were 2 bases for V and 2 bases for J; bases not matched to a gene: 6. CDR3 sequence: CASSLRLGTGAYNEQFF. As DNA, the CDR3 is TGTGCCAGCAGTTTACGTCTGGGGACAGGGGCCTACAATGAGCAGTTCTTC.

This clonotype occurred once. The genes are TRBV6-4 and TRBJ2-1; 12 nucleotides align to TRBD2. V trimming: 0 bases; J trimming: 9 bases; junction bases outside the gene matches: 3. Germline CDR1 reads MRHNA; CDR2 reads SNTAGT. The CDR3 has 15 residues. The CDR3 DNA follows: TGTGCCAGCAGTGACTCGGCTAGCGGGAGGGTTGAGCAGTTCTTC. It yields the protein CASSDSASGRVEQFF.

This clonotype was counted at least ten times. The CDR3 bases are TGCAGTGCTAGAGCTGGCGGGAGGGTCACCGGGGAGCTGTTTTTT. Residues: CSARAGGRVTGELFF. This sequence joins TRBV20-1 and TRBJ2-2; 9 positions match TRBD2. The CDR3 has 15 residues. The germline gives CDR1 DFQATT, CDR2 SNEGSKA (reference sequence). After removal of 1 base from V and 4 bases from J, the junction contained 4 bases not matched to a gene.

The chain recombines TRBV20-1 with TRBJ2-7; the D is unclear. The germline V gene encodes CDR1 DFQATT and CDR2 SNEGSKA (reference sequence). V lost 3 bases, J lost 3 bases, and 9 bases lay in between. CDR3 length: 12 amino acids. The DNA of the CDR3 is TGCAGTGCTAGTGACGGTCACTACGAGCAGTACTTC. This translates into CSASDGHYEQYF.

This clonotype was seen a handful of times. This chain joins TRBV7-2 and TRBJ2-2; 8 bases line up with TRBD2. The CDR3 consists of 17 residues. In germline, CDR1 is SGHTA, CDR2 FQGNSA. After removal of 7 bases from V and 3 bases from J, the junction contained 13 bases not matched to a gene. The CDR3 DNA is TGTGCCAGCACCCCTGGCCCCGCACTAGCGGACACCGGGGAGCTGTTTTTT. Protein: CASTPGPALADTGELFF.

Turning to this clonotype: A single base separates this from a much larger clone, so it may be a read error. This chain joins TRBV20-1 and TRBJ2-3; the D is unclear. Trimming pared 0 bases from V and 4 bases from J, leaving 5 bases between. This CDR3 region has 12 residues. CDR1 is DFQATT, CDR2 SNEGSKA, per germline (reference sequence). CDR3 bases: TGCAGTGCTAGAGATGGGGCAGATACGCAGTATTTT. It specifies CSARDGADTQYF.

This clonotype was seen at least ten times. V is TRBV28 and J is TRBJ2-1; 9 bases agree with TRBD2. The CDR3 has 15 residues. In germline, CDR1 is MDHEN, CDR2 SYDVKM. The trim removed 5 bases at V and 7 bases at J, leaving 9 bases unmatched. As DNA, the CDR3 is TGTGCCAGCAGTCCGGGGAAGCGGGAGGTAAATGAGCAGTTCTTC. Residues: CASSPGKREVNEQFF.

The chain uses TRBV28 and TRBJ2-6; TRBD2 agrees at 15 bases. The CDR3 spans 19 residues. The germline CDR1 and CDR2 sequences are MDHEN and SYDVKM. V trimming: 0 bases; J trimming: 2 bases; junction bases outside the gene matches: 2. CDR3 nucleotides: TGTGCCAGCAGTTTATGGAGGACTAGCGGGAGGGCTGGGGCCAACGTCCTGACTTTC. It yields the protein CASSLWRTSGRAGANVLTF.

CDR3 sequence: CASSLEAFTYEQYF. CDR3 coding DNA: TGCGCCAGCAGCTTGGAGGCCTTCACCTACGAGCAGTACTTC. The genes are TRBV5-1 and TRBJ2-7; D unclear. This CDR3 spans 14 amino acids. V lost 0 bases to trimming and J lost 2 bases, with 9 bases between them. Germline V gives CDR1 SGHRS, CDR2 YFSETQ.

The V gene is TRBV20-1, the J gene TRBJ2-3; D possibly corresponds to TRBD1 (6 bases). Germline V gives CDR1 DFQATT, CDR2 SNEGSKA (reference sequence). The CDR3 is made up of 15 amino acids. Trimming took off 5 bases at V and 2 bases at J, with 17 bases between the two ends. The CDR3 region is CSASQGSAFTDTQYF. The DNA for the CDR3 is TGCAGTGCTTCTCAGGGGAGTGCGTTCACAGATACGCAGTATTTT.

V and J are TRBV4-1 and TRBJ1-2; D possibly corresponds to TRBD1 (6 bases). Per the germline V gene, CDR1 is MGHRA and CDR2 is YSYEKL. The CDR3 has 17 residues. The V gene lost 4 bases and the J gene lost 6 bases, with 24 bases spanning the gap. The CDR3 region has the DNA TGCGCCAGCAGCCTATCGAACAGGGTCGATGGCTTGAATGGCTACACCTTC. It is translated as CASSLSNRVDGLNGYTF.

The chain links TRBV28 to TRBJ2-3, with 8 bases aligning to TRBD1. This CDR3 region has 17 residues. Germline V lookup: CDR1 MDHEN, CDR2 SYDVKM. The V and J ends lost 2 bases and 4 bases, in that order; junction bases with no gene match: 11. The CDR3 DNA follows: TGTGCCAGCAGTTTAACTGGACAGGGAGGTTCCGCAGATACGCAGTATTTT. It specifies CASSLTGQGGSADTQYF.

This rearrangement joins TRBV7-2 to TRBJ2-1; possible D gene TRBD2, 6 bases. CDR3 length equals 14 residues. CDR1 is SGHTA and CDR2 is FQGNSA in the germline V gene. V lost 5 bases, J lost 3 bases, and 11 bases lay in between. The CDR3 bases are TGTGCCAGCAGCGTTGGACTACTCTACAATGAGCAGTTCTTC. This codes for CASSVGLLYNEQFF.

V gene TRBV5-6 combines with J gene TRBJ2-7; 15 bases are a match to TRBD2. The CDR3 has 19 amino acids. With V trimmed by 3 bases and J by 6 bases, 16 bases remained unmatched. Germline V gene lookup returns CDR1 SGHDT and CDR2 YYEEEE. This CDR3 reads CASSSPPRTSGGDPREQYF. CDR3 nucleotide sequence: TGTGCCAGCAGCTCGCCCCCCCGGACTAGCGGGGGGGACCCGCGCGAGCAGTACTTC.

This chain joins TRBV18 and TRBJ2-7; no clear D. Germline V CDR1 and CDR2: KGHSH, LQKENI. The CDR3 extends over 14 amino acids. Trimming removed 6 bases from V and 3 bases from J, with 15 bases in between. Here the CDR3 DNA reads TGTGCCAGCTCCGAAACTCAGGAAGTCTACGAGCAGTACTTC. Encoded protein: CASSETQEVYEQYF.

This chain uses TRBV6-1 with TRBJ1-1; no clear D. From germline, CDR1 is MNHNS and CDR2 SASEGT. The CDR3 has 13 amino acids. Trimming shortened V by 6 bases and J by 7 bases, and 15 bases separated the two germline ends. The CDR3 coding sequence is TGTGCCAGCAGCCCAGAACGATCCCGTGAAGCTTTCTTT. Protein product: CASSPERSREAFF.

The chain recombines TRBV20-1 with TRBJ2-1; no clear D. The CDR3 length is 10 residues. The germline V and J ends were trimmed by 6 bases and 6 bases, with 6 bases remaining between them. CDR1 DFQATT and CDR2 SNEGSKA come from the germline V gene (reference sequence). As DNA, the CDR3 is TGCAGTGCCTACACCAATGAGCAGTTCTTC. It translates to CSAYTNEQFF.

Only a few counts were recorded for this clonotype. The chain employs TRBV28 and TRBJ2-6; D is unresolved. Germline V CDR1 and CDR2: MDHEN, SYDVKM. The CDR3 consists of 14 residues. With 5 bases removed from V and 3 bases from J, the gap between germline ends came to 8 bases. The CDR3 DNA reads TGTGCCAGCAGTGGGATAAGTGGGGCCAACGTCCTGACTTTC. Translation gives CASSGISGANVLTF.